The rows below give T cell receptor beta chains drawn from one sample of a study of regulatory T cells in long-lasting Graves disease. One entry per CDR3 protein, called by TCRdb with MiXCR from the multiplex PCR reads. Of about 300,000 distinct CDR3 sequences in the sample, more than 15% were seen once. The source was peripheral blood mononuclear cells (PBMCs), collected at new diagnosis, from a patient treated with antithyroid drugs. Source of these receptors: a female donor with Graves disease. The CDR3 runs from the conserved cysteine through the conserved F or W. The D gene is left open where the match is weak. Only some rows state a clone size, as once, few, many or a class for expanded clones.

>TRBJ2-2|TRBV20-1|many|TRBD2
CSARDRSSGRATGELFF
TGCAGTGCTAGAGATCGTTCTAGCGGGAGGGCTACCGGGGAGCTGTTTTTT
>TRBJ1-1|TRBV6-5|many|.
CASSYLDGRFGTEAFF
TGTGCCAGCAGTTACTTGGACGGGAGGTTTGGCACTGAAGCTTTCTTT
>TRBJ2-1|TRBV24-1|many|.
CATSDPGLHNEQFF
TGTGCCACCAGTGACCCGGGACTCCACAATGAGCAGTTCTTC
>TRBJ2-7|TRBV7-2|.|TRBD2
CASSLTFQVAGGLYEQYF
TGTGCCAGCAGCTTAACTTTTCAGGTAGCGGGAGGTCTCTACGAGCAGTACTTC
>TRBJ2-1|TRBV7-2|many|TRBD2
CASSLATSGYNEQFF
TGTGCCAGCAGCTTAGCGACTAGCGGATACAATGAGCAGTTCTTC
>TRBJ2-1|TRBV12-3/TRBV12-4|few|TRBD2
CASSPSGPEQFF
TGTGCCAGCAGTCCTAGCGGGCCTGAGCAGTTCTTC
>TRBJ2-2|TRBV24-1|few|.
CATSGGRDGVTGELFF
TGTGCCACCAGTGGTGGACGCGACGGGGTCACCGGGGAGCTGTTTTTT
>TRBJ1-1|TRBV7-9|many|.
CASSYVNSDAFF
TGTGCCAGCAGCTATGTGAACTCTGATGCTTTCTTT
>TRBJ1-2|TRBV20-1|many|TRBD1
CSAPFPGQRNTYGYTF
TGCAGTGCCCCCTTCCCGGGACAGCGTAATACCTATGGCTACACCTTC
>TRBJ1-5|TRBV12-3/TRBV12-4|many|.
CASSFASGDGQPQHF
TGTGCCAGCAGTTTTGCATCCGGGGACGGTCAGCCCCAGCATTTT
>TRBJ2-7|TRBV29-1|.|TRBD2
CSVASGGSYEQYF
TGCAGCGTTGCGTCGGGGGGGAGCTACGAGCAGTACTTC
>TRBJ2-7|TRBV28|.|TRBD2
CASTSGTEQYF
TGTGCCAGCACTAGCGGGACCGAGCAGTACTTC
>TRBJ2-1|TRBV19|many|TRBD1
CASKDRDYNEQFF
TGTGCCAGTAAAGACAGGGATTACAATGAGCAGTTCTTC
>TRBJ2-1|TRBV7-2|many|TRBD2
CASSSRLAGNNEQFF
TGTGCCAGCAGCTCCCGACTAGCGGGCAACAATGAGCAGTTCTTC
>TRBJ2-7|TRBV30|many|TRBD1
CAWARQGSYEQYF
TGTGCCTGGGCGAGACAGGGCAGCTACGAGCAGTACTTC
>TRBJ2-7|TRBV7-6|many|TRBD1
CASSSRQGTYEQYF
TGTGCCAGCAGCTCGAGACAGGGGACCTACGAGCAGTACTTC
>TRBJ2-5|TRBV11-2|many|.
CASSSSPAQETQYF
TGTGCCAGCAGCAGTTCACCGGCTCAAGAGACCCAGTACTTC
>TRBJ1-1|TRBV27|many|.
CASSLSAAREAFF
TGTGCCAGCAGTTTATCCGCGGCTAGGGAAGCTTTCTTT
>TRBJ2-4|TRBV30|few|TRBD2
CAWSPLAGLKNIQYF
TGTGCCTGGAGTCCCCTAGCGGGACTCAAAAACATTCAGTACTTC
>TRBJ2-3|TRBV10-3|few|TRBD2
CAISLGLARTDTQYF
TGTGCCATCAGCTTGGGACTAGCTAGGACAGATACGCAGTATTTT
>TRBJ2-1|TRBV7-7|many|TRBD2
CASSSSGTSGYNEQFF
TGTGCTAGCAGCTCCTCCGGGACTAGCGGCTACAATGAGCAGTTCTTC
>TRBJ2-2|TRBV12-3/TRBV12-4|many|.
CASSPDGYTGELFF
TGTGCCAGCAGTCCGGACGGGTACACCGGGGAGCTGTTTTTT
>TRBJ2-2|TRBV6-1|.|TRBD2
CASTFLGTSTGELFF
TGTGCCAGCACTTTCCTCGGGACTAGCACCGGGGAGCTGTTTTTT
>TRBJ2-7|TRBV5-6|many|.
CASSFRSRGYEQYF
TGTGCCAGCAGCTTCCGGAGTAGGGGCTACGAGCAGTACTTC